The 5 T cell receptor beta chains reported below all come from one sample, sequenced in a study of T-cell reconstitution after alpha-beta-depleted transplantation in children (dated by TCRdb to the mid-2010s). Libraries were built with PCR. This sample was sequenced with an Illumina HiSeq 2500. To normalize quantification of the TCRbeta repertoire, the TCR libraries were built with molecular barcoding that relied on unique molecular identifiers. TCRdb reran the public reads through fastp at Q25 and MiXCR, keeping productive beta chains. A single entry per CDR3 protein holds the most common genes and DNA from its merged rows. For this sample there are about 540,000 distinct CDR3 sequences; 15% to 20% appear just once. Less than 4% of the sample rests with the top ten. The sequenced sample was PBMCs from the stem cell graft donor, obtained from the stem cell graft. The receptors originated from a human donor who donated a stem cell graft to a child with acute lymphoblastic leukemia.

The V call is TRBV11-2, the J call TRBJ2-1; possibly TRBD2 for D (6 bases). The CDR3 sequence is 15 residues long. The germline V and J ends were trimmed by 4 bases and 2 bases, with 12 bases remaining between them. Germline-derived CDR1 and CDR2 are SGHAT and FQNNGV. CDR3 sequence reads: CASSSEAGTYNEQFF. The CDR3, as DNA: TGTGCCAGCAGCTCCGAGGCGGGAACCTACAATGAGCAGTTCTTC.

V is TRBV27 and J is TRBJ2-1, with unresolved D. CDR1 is MNHEY, CDR2 SMNVEV, per germline (reference sequence). The germline V and J ends were trimmed by 5 bases and 6 bases, with 14 bases remaining between them. The CDR3 sequence is 14 residues long. For the CDR3, the DNA is TGTGCCAGCAGTCCGATTCGACATTTCAATGAGCAGTTCTTC. Translating it yields CASSPIRHFNEQFF.

The J gene is TRBJ2-7, the V gene TRBV3-1; 7 bases map to TRBD2. With 1 base clipped from V and 4 bases from J, the junction kept 7 bases outside the gene matches. Germline-derived CDR1 and CDR2 are LGHDT and YNNKEL (reference sequence). CDR3 length: 15 amino acids. The CDR3 DNA sequence: TGTGCCAGCAGCCAAGCCGGCCAGCGGGGTTACGAGCAGTACTTC. It codes for CASSQAGQRGYEQYF.

This clonotype was counted at least ten times. This rearrangement joins TRBV4-2 to TRBJ2-7, with D possibly TRBD2 on 6 matching bases. The CDR3 sequence is 14 residues long. The germline CDR1 and CDR2 sequences are LGHNA and YNFKEQ. V was clipped by 5 bases and J by 0 bases, with 11 bases between them. The CDR3 coding sequence is TGTGCCAGCAGCGGGACTGGGGGCTCCTACGAGCAGTACTTC. This sequence encodes CASSGTGGSYEQYF.

This clonotype was seen only a few times. The chain combines TRBV7-3 with TRBJ2-7; the D call may be TRBD1 or TRBD2 (6 bases each). V was shortened by 5 bases and J by 0 bases, with 11 bases between the two germline ends. The CDR3 covers 14 residues. CDR1 SGHTA and CDR2 FQGTGA come from the germline V gene. The CDR3: CASSPGANSYEQYF. In DNA form, the CDR3 reads TGTGCCAGCAGCCCGGGGGCTAACTCCTACGAGCAGTACTTC.